This TCR beta chain came from a study of breast tumors, draining lymph nodes, adjacent tissues. Axillary draining lymph nodes of breast cancer patients supplied the node samples. TCRdb re-derived calls from the multiplex PCR reads in MiXCR, one entry per CDR3 protein. The repertoire holds approximately 170,000 distinct CDR3 sequences, with approximately 30% as singletons. Per germline, CDR1 MRHNA and CDR2 SNTAGT. The CDR3 covers 14 residues. V dropped 8 bases and J dropped 6 bases, with 20 bases sitting between them. The sequencing input was axillary lymph node tissue. The V gene is TRBV6-4, the J gene TRBJ2-7; TRBD2 is a possible D gene (5 bases). This sequence originates from a female donor with breast cancer. Some clones in this sample may be carry-over from other donors' samples. The DNA of the CDR3 is TGTGCCAGCGGACCTAGCCGCCCCTGCTCCGAGCAGTACTTC. Translation gives CASGPSRPCSEQYF.